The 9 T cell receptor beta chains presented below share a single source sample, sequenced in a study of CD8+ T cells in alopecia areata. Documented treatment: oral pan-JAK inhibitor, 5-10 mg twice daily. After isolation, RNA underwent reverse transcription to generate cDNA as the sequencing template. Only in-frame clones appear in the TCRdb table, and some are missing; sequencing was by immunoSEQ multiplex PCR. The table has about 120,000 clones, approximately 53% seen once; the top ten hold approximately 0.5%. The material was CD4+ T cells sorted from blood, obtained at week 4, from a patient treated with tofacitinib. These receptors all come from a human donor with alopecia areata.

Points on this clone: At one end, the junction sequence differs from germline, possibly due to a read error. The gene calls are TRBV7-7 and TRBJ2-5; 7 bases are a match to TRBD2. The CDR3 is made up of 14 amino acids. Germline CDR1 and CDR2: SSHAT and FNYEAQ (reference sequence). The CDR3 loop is CASSLGGGVETQYF. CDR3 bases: TGTGCTAGCAGCTTGGGCGGGGGAGTGGAGACCCAGTACTTC.

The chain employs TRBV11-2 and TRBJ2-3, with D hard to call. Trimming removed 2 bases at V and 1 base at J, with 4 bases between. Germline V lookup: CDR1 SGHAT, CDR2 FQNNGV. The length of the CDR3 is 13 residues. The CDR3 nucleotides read TGTGCCAGCAGCTTAAGCGGCACAGATACGCAGTATTTT. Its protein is CASSLSGTDTQYF.

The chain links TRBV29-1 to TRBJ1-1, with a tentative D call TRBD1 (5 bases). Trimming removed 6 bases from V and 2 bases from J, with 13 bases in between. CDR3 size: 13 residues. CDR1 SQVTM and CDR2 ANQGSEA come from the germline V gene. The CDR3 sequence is CSVMTVFNTEAFF. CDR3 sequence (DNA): TGCAGCGTCATGACAGTTTTTAACACTGAAGCTTTCTTT.

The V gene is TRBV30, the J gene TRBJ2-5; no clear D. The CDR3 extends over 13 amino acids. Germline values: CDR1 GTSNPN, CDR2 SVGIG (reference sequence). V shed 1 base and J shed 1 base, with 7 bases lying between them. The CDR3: CAWSATFQETQYF. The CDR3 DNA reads TGTGCCTGGAGTGCGACTTTCCAAGAGACCCAGTACTTC.

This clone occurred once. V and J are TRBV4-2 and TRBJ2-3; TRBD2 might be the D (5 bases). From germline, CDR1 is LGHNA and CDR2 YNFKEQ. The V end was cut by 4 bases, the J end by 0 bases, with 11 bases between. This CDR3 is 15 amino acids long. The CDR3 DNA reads TGTGCCAGCAGCCCCCAGCGGAGTAGCACAGATACGCAGTATTTT. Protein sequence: CASSPQRSSTDTQYF.

The chain's CDR3 is CASSPEGGGILRQYF. In DNA, the CDR3 is TGTGCCAGCAGCCCCGAGGGTGGAGGAATTTTGAGGCAGTACTTC. The J gene is TRBJ2-7, the V gene TRBV7-9; a possible D gene is TRBD2 (5 bases). The CDR3 totals 15 residues. Germline V lookup: CDR1 SEHNR, CDR2 FQNEAQ (reference sequence). The ends were cut back, 5 bases at V and 9 bases at J, with 23 bases in the middle. The full variable domain, rest sourced from reference TRBV7-9 and TRBJ2-7, is DTGVSQNPRHKITKRGQNVTFRCDPISEHNRLYWYRQTLGQGPEFLTYFQNEAQLEKSRLLSDRFSAERPKGSFSTLEIQRTEQGDSAMYLCASSPEGGGILRQYFGPGTRLTVT.

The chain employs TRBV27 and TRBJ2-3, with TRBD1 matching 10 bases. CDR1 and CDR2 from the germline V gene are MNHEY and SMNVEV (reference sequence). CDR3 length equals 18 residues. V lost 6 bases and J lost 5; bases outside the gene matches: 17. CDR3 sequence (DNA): TGTGCCAGCAGCCCTGGGACAGGGGTACCGACCCGCGAAGATACGCAGTATTTT. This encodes CASSPGTGVPTREDTQYF.

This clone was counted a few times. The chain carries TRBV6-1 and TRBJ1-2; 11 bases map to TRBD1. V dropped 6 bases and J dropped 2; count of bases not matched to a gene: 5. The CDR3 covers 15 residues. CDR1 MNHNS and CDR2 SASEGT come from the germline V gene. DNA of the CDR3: TGTGCCAGCAGACCGGGACAGGGGGGGAACTATGGCTACACCTTC. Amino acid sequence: CASRPGQGGNYGYTF.

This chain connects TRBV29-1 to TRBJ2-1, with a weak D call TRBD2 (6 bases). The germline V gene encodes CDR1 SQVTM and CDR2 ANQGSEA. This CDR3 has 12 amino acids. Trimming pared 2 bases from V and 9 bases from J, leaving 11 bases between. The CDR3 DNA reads TGCAGCGTTGAATCGAGGGGAGGTGAGCAGTTCTTC. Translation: CSVESRGGEQFF.